This is a list of T cell receptor beta chains from one sample in a study of blood T cells in healthy people across ages. TCRdb reprocessed the 5' RACE reads via MiXCR and lists one record per CDR3 protein. The sample includes 1.5 million to 2 million distinct CDR3 sequences, roughly 52% of them seen just once. Sequenced material: blood. The source of these receptors is a woman between 40 and 50 years old in good health. Each CDR3 is given with its conserved first and last residue. Each record gives: D gene, clone size, V gene, J gene, CDR3 length, CDR3 DNA, CDR3 protein. The D gene is left open where the match is weak. Rows may omit the clone size; those that give it use once, few, many or a size class.

d_call: TRBD2
clone_size: once
v_call: TRBV7-2
j_call: TRBJ2-5
cdr3_length: 17
cdr3_nt: TGTGCCAGCAGCCCCTCCATTCTAGCGGGGATCCAAGAGACCCAGTACTTC
cdr3_aa: CASSPSILAGIQETQYF

d_call: -
clone_size: -
v_call: TRBV7-2
j_call: TRBJ1-6
cdr3_length: 17
cdr3_nt: TGTGCCAGCAGCCTACCCCCGGCCGGGACATTTGGATCACCCCTCCACTTT
cdr3_aa: CASSLPPAGTFGSPLHF

d_call: -
clone_size: -
v_call: TRBV27
j_call: TRBJ2-3
cdr3_length: 12
cdr3_nt: TGTGCCAGCAGTTTTACCCCAGATACGCGGTATTTT
cdr3_aa: CASSFTPDTRYF

d_call: TRBD2
clone_size: -
v_call: TRBV20-1
j_call: TRBJ2-1
cdr3_length: 17
cdr3_nt: TGCAGTGCCAGAGGGACTAGCGGGGCCAGCGCCTACAATGAGCAGTTCTTC
cdr3_aa: CSARGTSGASAYNEQFF

d_call: -
clone_size: -
v_call: TRBV24-1
j_call: TRBJ2-1
cdr3_length: 13
cdr3_nt: TGTGCCACCACGATTCCGGGGAGAAATGAGCAGTTCTTC
cdr3_aa: CATTIPGRNEQFF

d_call: TRBD1
clone_size: -
v_call: TRBV29-1
j_call: TRBJ2-7
cdr3_length: 16
cdr3_nt: TGCAGCGTTGAAGAATGGGGGGACAGGGGGCGCGACGAGCAGTACTTC
cdr3_aa: CSVEEWGDRGRDEQYF

d_call: -
clone_size: few
v_call: TRBV12-3/TRBV12-4
j_call: TRBJ2-5
cdr3_length: 14
cdr3_nt: TGTGCCAGCAGTCCGGAGGGGTTCCAAGAGACCCAGTACTTC
cdr3_aa: CASSPEGFQETQYF

d_call: -
clone_size: -
v_call: TRBV11-2
j_call: TRBJ2-1
cdr3_length: 15
cdr3_nt: TGTGCCAGCAGAAGGATTCAGGGCTCCTACAATGAGCAGTTCTTC
cdr3_aa: CASRRIQGSYNEQFF

d_call: -
clone_size: -
v_call: TRBV20-1
j_call: TRBJ1-1
cdr3_length: 14
cdr3_nt: TGCAGTGCTAGTACTTCAGGGCGAAACACTGAAGCTTTCTTT
cdr3_aa: CSASTSGRNTEAFF

d_call: TRBD1
clone_size: few
v_call: TRBV28
j_call: TRBJ2-7
cdr3_length: 15
cdr3_nt: TGTGCCAGCAGTTGGGACAGTCCGAGCTCCTACGAGCAGTACTTC
cdr3_aa: CASSWDSPSSYEQYF

d_call: -
clone_size: -
v_call: TRBV5-1
j_call: TRBJ2-1
cdr3_length: 14
cdr3_nt: TGCGCCAGCAGCTTGGATACCGTGCAAAATGAGCAGTTCTTC
cdr3_aa: CASSLDTVQNEQFF

d_call: TRBD1
clone_size: -
v_call: TRBV3-1
j_call: TRBJ1-4
cdr3_length: 15
cdr3_nt: TGTGCCAGCAGCCAACACGACAGGGGAACCGGAAAACTGTTTTTT
cdr3_aa: CASSQHDRGTGKLFF

d_call: -
clone_size: -
v_call: TRBV7-9
j_call: TRBJ1-2
cdr3_length: 15
cdr3_nt: TGTGCCAGCAGCTTAGAGGAGGGCAGGTCCTATGGCTACACCTTC
cdr3_aa: CASSLEEGRSYGYTF

d_call: -
clone_size: few
v_call: TRBV9
j_call: TRBJ2-3
cdr3_length: 15
cdr3_nt: TGTGCCAGCAGCGTAGCTACGGGTGGTGGGGATACGCAGTATTTT
cdr3_aa: CASSVATGGGDTQYF

d_call: -
clone_size: -
v_call: TRBV7-2
j_call: TRBJ2-3
cdr3_length: 16
cdr3_nt: TGTGCCAGCAGCTTATCGCAGGTTCTCCTCTCAGATACGCAGTATTTT
cdr3_aa: CASSLSQVLLSDTQYF

d_call: -
clone_size: few
v_call: TRBV7-2
j_call: TRBJ1-2
cdr3_length: 15
cdr3_nt: TGTGCCAGCAGCTTACAGGGTTCTACAAACTATGGCTACACCTTC
cdr3_aa: CASSLQGSTNYGYTF

d_call: -
clone_size: -
v_call: TRBV7-9
j_call: TRBJ2-3
cdr3_length: 8
cdr3_nt: TGTTTTGTCGATACGCAGTATTTT
cdr3_aa: CFVDTQYF

d_call: -
clone_size: few
v_call: TRBV25-1
j_call: TRBJ2-7
cdr3_length: 14
cdr3_nt: TGTGCCAGCAGTGACTCCGGCTCATCCTACGAGCAGTACTTC
cdr3_aa: CASSDSGSSYEQYF

d_call: -
clone_size: -
v_call: TRBV5-1
j_call: TRBJ2-3
cdr3_length: 14
cdr3_nt: TGCGCCAGCGGATCCACACAGGACACAGATACGCAGTATTTT
cdr3_aa: CASGSTQDTDTQYF

d_call: -
clone_size: -
v_call: TRBV20-1
j_call: TRBJ2-4
cdr3_length: 20
cdr3_nt: -
cdr3_aa: CSARVRFSGPGPLAKNIQYF

d_call: -
clone_size: -
v_call: TRBV12-3/TRBV12-4
j_call: TRBJ1-1
cdr3_length: 12
cdr3_nt: TGTGCCAGCACCTCCGGGGACACTGAAGCTTTCTTT
cdr3_aa: CASTSGDTEAFF

d_call: -
clone_size: few
v_call: TRBV4-1
j_call: TRBJ1-2
cdr3_length: 13
cdr3_nt: TGCGCCAGCAGCCAAGCTACATACTATGGCTACACCTTC
cdr3_aa: CASSQATYYGYTF

d_call: -
clone_size: -
v_call: TRBV9
j_call: TRBJ2-3
cdr3_length: 15
cdr3_nt: TGTGCCAGCAGCGTAGCCTCTATCGTCACAGATACGCAGTATTTT
cdr3_aa: CASSVASIVTDTQYF

d_call: -
clone_size: few
v_call: TRBV10-3
j_call: TRBJ2-1
cdr3_length: 13
cdr3_nt: TGTGCCCATCAAGGTACCAACTACAATGAGCAGTTCTTC
cdr3_aa: CAHQGTNYNEQFF

d_call: -
clone_size: few
v_call: TRBV6-2/TRBV6-3
j_call: TRBJ1-4
cdr3_length: 11
cdr3_nt: TGTGCCAGCACTCAAGGAGAAAAACTGTTTTTT
cdr3_aa: CASTQGEKLFF

d_call: -
clone_size: -
v_call: TRBV7-2
j_call: TRBJ2-3
cdr3_length: 16
cdr3_nt: TGTGCCAGCAGCTTAGCGCGGCGACCGGGCATAGATACGCAGTATTTT
cdr3_aa: CASSLARRPGIDTQYF

d_call: TRBD1
clone_size: -
v_call: TRBV12-5
j_call: TRBJ2-7
cdr3_length: 16
cdr3_nt: TGTGCTAGTGGACCGCGGACAGGGGAGTTTTCCTACGAGCAGTACTTC
cdr3_aa: CASGPRTGEFSYEQYF

d_call: -
clone_size: -
v_call: TRBV11-1
j_call: TRBJ2-1
cdr3_length: 11
cdr3_nt: TGTGCCAGCAGCTCTCTAGATGAGCGGTTCTTC
cdr3_aa: CASSSLDERFF

d_call: -
clone_size: -
v_call: TRBV6-5
j_call: TRBJ2-5
cdr3_length: 14
cdr3_nt: TGTGCCAGCACTGGGGGGGGGGCCCAAGAGACCCAGTACTTC
cdr3_aa: CASTGGGAQETQYF

d_call: TRBD1
clone_size: -
v_call: TRBV6-1
j_call: TRBJ2-6
cdr3_length: 20
cdr3_nt: TGTGCCAGCAGCCCCCGAAATCCGGGACAGGGGGCCGGCGGGGCCAACGTCCTGACTTTC
cdr3_aa: CASSPRNPGQGAGGANVLTF

d_call: TRBD1
clone_size: -
v_call: TRBV7-2
j_call: TRBJ2-3
cdr3_length: 16
cdr3_nt: TGTGCCAGCAGCTCCTCAGGACAGGGAGGCACAGATACGCAGTATTTT
cdr3_aa: CASSSSGQGGTDTQYF

d_call: -
clone_size: few
v_call: TRBV4-3
j_call: TRBJ2-4
cdr3_length: 16
cdr3_nt: TGCGCCAGCAGCCCCTGGCAGGGGCCCAATCAAAACATTCAGTACTTC
cdr3_aa: CASSPWQGPNQNIQYF